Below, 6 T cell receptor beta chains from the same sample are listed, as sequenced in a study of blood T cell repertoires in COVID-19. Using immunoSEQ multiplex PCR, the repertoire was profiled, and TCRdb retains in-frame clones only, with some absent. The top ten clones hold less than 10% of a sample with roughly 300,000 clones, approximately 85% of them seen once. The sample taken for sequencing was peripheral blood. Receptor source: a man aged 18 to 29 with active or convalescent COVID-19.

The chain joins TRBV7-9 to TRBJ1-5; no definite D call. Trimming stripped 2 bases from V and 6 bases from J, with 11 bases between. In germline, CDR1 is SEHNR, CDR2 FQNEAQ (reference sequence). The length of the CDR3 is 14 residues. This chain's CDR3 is CASSLLGRGQPQHF. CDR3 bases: TGTGCCAGCAGCTTATTGGGGAGAGGTCAGCCCCAGCATTTT.

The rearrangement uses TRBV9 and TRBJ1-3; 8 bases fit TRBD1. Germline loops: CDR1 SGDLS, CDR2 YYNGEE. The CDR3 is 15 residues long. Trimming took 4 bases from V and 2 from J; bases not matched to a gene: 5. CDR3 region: CASSTTGGPGNTIYF. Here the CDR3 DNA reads TGTGCCAGCAGCACAACAGGGGGGCCTGGAAACACCATATATTTT. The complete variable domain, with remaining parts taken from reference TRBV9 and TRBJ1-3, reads DSGVTQTPKHLITATGQRVTLRCSPRSGDLSVYWYQQSLDQGLQFLIQYYNGEERAKGNILERFSAQQFPDLHSELNLSSLELGDSALYFCASSTTGGPGNTIYFGEGSWLTVV.

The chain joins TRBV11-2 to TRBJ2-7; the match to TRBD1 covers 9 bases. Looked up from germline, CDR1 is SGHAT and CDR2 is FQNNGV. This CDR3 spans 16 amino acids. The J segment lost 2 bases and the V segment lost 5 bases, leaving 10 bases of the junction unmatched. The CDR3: CASSRTGTGSAYEQYF. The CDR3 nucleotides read TGTGCCAGCAGCAGAACCGGGACAGGGTCCGCCTACGAGCAGTACTTC. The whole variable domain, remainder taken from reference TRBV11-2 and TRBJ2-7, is EAGVAQSPRYKIIEKRQSVAFWCNPISGHATLYWYQQILGQGPKLLIQFQNNGVVDDSQLPKDRFSAERLKGVDSTLKIQPAKLEDSAVYLCASSRTGTGSAYEQYFGPGTRLTVT.

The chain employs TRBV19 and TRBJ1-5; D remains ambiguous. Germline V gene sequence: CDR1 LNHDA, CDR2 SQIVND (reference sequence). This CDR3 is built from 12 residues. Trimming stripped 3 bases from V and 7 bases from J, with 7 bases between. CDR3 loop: CASSISGQPQHF. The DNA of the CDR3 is TGTGCCAGTAGTATTTCCGGGCAGCCCCAGCATTTT.

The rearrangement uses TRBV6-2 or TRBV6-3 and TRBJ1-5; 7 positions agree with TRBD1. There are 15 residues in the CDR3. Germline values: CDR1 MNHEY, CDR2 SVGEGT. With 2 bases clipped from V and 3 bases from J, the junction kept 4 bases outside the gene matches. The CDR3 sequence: CASSYRGTDNQPQHF. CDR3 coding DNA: TGTGCCAGCAGTTACCGAGGGACAGACAATCAGCCCCAGCATTTT.

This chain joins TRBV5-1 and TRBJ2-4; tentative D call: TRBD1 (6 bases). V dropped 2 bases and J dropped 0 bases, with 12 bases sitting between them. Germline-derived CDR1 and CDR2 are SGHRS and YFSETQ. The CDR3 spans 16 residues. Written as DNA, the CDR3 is TGCGCCAGCAGCTTAACAGGGAGACTAGCCAAAAACATTCAGTACTTC. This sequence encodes CASSLTGRLAKNIQYF.